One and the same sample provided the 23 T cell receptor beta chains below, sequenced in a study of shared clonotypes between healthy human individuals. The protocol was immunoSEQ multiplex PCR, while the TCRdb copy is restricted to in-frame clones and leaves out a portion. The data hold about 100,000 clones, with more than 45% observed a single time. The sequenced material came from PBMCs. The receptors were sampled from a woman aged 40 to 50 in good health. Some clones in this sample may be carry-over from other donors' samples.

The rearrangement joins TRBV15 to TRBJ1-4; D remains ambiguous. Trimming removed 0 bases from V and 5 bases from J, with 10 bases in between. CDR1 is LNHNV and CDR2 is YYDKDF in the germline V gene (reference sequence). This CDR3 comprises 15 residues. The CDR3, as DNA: TGTGCCACCAGCAGAGATAGCAGACGAAATGAAAAACTGTTTTTT. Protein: CATSRDSRRNEKLFF.

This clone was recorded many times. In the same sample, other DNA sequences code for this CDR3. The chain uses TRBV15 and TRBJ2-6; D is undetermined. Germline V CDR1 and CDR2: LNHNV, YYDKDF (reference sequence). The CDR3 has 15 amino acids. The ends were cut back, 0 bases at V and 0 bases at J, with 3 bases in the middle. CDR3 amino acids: CATSREDSGANVLTF. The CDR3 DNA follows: TGTGCCACCAGCAGAGAGGACTCTGGGGCCAACGTCCTGACTTTC.

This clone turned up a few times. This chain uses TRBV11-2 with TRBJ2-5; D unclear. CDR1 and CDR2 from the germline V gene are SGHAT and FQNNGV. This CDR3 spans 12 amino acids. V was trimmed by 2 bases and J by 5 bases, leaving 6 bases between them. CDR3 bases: TGTGCCAGCAGCTTAACAAGGGAGACCCAGTACTTC. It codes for CASSLTRETQYF. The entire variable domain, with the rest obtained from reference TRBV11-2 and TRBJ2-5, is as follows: EAGVAQSPRYKIIEKRQSVAFWCNPISGHATLYWYQQILGQGPKLLIQFQNNGVVDDSQLPKDRFSAERLKGVDSTLKIQPAKLEDSAVYLCASSLTRETQYFGPGTRLLVL.

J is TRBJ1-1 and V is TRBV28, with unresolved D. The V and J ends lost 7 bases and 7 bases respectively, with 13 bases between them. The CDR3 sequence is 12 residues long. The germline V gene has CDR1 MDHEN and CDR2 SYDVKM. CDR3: CASTWSEGEAFF. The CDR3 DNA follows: TGTGCCAGCACATGGTCCGAGGGTGAAGCTTTCTTT.

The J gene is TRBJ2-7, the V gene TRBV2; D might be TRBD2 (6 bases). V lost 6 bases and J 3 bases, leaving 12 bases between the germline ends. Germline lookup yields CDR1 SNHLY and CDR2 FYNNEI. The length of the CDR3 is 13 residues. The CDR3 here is CASSLVGGYEQYF. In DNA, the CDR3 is TGTGCCAGCAGCCTTGTGGGGGGCTACGAGCAGTACTTC.

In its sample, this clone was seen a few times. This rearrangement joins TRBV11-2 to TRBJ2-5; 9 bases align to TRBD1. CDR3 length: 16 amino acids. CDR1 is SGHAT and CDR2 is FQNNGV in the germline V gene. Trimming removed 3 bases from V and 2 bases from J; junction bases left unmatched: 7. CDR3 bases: TGTGCCAGCAGCTTCTGGGACAGGGAAATTCAAGAGACCCAGTACTTC. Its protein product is CASSFWDREIQETQYF.

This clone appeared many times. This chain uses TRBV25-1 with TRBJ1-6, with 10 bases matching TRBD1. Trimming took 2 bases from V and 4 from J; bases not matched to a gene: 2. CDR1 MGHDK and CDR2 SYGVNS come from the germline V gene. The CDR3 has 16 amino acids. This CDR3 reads CASSEKGQGYNSPLHF. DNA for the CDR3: TGTGCCAGCAGTGAAAAGGGACAGGGGTATAATTCACCCCTCCACTTT. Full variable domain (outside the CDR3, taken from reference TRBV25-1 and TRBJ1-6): EADIYQTPRYLVIGTGKKITLECSQTMGHDKMYWYQQDPGMELHLIHYSYGVNSTEKGDLSSESTVSRIRTEHFPLTLESARPSHTSQYLCASSEKGQGYNSPLHFGNGTRLTVT.

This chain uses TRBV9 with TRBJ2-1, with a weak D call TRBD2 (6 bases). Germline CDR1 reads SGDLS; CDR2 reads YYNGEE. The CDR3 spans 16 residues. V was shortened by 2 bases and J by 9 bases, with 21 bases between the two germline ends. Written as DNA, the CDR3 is TGTGCCAGCAGCGTCAGCGGGCGGGCCCGAATTGGTGAGCAGTTCTTC. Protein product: CASSVSGRARIGEQFF.

The CDR3 spells CASSYRTVGDEQFF. CDR3 bases: TGTGCCAGCAGCTACCGGACAGTTGGCGATGAGCAGTTCTTC. The rearrangement uses TRBV7-2 and TRBJ2-1; TRBD1 is a possible D gene (6 bases). The CDR3 consists of 14 residues. Germline V lookup: CDR1 SGHTA, CDR2 FQGNSA. The germline V and J ends were trimmed by 4 bases and 8 bases, with 15 bases remaining between them.

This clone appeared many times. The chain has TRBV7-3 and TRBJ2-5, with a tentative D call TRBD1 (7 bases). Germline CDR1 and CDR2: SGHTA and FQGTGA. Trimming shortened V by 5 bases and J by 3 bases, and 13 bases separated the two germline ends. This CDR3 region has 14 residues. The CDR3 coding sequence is TGTGCCAGCAGCGCCCAGGGGGGAGAAGAGACCCAGTACTTC. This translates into CASSAQGGEETQYF. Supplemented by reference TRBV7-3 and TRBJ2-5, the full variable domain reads GAGVSQTPSNKVTEKGKYVELRCDPISGHTALYWYRQSLGQGPEFLIYFQGTGAADDSGLPNDRFFAVRPEGSVSTLKIQRTERGDSAVYLCASSAQGGEETQYFGPGTRLLVL.

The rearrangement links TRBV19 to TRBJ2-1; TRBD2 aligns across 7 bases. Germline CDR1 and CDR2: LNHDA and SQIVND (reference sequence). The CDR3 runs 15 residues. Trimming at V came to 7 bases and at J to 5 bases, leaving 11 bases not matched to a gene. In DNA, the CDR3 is TGTGCCAGTACCCTCGGGACTACAATAGACAATGAGCAGTTCTTC. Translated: CASTLGTTIDNEQFF.

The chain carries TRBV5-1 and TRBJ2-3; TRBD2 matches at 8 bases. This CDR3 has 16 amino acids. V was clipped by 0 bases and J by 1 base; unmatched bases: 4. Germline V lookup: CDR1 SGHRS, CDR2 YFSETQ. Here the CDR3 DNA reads TGCGCCAGCAGCTTGGCCCCGGGACTAGGCACAGATACGCAGTATTTT. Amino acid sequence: CASSLAPGLGTDTQYF.

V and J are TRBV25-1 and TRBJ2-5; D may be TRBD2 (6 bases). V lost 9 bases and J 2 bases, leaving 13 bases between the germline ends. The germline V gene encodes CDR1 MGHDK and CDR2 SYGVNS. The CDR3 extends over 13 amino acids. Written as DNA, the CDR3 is TGTGCCAGACCTGTAGCGGATCAAGAGACCCAGTACTTC. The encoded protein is CARPVADQETQYF.

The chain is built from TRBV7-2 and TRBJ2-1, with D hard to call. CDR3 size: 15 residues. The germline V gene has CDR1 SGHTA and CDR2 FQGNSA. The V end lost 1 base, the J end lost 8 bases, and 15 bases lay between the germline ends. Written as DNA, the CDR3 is TGTGCCAGCAGCTTAGATTGGGCCCCCGGCGATGAGCAGTTCTTC. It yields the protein CASSLDWAPGDEQFF.

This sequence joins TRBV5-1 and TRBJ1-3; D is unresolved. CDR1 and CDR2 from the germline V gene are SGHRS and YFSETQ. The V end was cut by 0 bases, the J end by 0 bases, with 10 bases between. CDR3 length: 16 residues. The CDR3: CASSLGASHSGNTIYF. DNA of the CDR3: TGCGCCAGCAGCTTGGGGGCCAGCCACTCTGGAAACACCATATATTTT.

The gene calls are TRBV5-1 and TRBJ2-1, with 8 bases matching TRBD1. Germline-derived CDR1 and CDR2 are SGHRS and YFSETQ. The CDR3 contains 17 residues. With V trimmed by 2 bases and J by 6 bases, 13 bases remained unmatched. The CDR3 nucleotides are TGCGCCAGCAGCTTAGGCGGTAACAGGGGGTTCGGCAATGAGCAGTTCTTC. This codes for CASSLGGNRGFGNEQFF.

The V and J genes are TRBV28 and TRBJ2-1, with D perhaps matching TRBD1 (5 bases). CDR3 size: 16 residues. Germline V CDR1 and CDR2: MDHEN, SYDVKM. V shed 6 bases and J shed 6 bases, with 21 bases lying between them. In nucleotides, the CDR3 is TGTGCCAGCAGATCGAACACCAGGGTCGTTAGCAATGAGCAGTTCTTC. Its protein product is CASRSNTRVVSNEQFF.

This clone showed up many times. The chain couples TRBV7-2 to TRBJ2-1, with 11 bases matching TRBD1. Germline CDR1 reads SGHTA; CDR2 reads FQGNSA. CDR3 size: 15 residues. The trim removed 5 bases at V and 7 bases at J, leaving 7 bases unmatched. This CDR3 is CASSPGQGARNEQFF. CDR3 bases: TGTGCCAGCAGCCCCGGACAGGGGGCTAGAAATGAGCAGTTCTTC.

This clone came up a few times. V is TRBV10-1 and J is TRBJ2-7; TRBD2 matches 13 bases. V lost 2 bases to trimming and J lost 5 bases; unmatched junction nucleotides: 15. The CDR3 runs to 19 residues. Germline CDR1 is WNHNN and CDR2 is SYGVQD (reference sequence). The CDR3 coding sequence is TGCGCCAGCAGTGAGGAGAGGACTAGCGGGAGAAAAATCCGGAACGAGCAGTACTTC. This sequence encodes CASSEERTSGRKIRNEQYF.

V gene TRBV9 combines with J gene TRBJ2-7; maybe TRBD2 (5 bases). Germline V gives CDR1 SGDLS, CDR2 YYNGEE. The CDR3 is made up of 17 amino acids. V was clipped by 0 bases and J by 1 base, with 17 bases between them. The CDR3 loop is CASSVAPGGPTSYEQYF. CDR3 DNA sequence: TGTGCCAGCAGCGTAGCTCCAGGCGGGCCCACATCCTACGAGCAGTACTTC.

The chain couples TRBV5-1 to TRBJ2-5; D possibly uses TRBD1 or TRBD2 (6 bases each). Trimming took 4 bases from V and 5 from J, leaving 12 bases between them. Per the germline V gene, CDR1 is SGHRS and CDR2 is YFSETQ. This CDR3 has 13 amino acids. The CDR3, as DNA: TGCGCCAGCAGCGAGGGGGACTCGGAGACCCAGTACTTC. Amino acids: CASSEGDSETQYF.

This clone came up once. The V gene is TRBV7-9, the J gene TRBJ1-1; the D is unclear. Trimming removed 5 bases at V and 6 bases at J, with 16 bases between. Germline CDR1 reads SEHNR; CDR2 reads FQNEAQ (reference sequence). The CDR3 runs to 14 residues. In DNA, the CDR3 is TGTGCCAGCAGCCCGCCGGCTCGTGGGGCTGAAGCTTTCTTT. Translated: CASSPPARGAEAFF.

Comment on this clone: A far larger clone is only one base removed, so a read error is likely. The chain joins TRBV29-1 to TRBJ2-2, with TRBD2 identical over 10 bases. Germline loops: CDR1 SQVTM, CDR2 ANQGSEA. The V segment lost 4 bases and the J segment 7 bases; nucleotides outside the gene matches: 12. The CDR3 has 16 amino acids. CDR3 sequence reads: CSVGASGSLLYGELFF. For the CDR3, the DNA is TGCAGCGTTGGGGCTAGCGGGAGCCTCTTGTACGGGGAGCTGTTTTTT.